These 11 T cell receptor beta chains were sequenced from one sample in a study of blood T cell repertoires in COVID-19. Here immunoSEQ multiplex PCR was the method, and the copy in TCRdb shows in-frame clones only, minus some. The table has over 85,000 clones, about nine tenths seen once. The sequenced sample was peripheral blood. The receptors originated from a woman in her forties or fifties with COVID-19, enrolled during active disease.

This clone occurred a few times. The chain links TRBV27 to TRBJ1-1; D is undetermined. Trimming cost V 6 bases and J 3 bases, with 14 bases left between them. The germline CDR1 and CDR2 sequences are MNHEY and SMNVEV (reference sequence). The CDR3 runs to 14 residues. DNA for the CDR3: TGTGCCAGCAGCAAAGGACTGTGGGACACTGAAGCTTTCTTT. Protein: CASSKGLWDTEAFF.

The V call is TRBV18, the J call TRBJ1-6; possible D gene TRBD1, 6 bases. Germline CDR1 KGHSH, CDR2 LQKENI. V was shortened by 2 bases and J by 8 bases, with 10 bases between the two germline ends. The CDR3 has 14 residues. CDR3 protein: CASSPTGSDSPLHF. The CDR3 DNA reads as TGTGCCAGCTCACCAACAGGGAGTGATTCACCCCTCCACTTT.

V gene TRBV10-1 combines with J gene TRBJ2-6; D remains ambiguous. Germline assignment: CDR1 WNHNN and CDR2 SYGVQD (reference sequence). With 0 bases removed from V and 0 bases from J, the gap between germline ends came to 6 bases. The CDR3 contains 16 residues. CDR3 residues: CASSESVLSGANVLTF. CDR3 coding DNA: TGCGCCAGCAGTGAGTCGGTACTCTCTGGGGCCAACGTCCTGACTTTC.

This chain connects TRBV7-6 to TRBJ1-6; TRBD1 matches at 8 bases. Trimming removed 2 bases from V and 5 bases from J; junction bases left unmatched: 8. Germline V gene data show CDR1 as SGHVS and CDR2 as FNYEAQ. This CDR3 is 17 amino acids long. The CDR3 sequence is CASSLRASTGDNSPLHF. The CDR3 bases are TGTGCCAGCAGCTTACGGGCCTCGACAGGGGATAATTCACCCCTCCACTTT.

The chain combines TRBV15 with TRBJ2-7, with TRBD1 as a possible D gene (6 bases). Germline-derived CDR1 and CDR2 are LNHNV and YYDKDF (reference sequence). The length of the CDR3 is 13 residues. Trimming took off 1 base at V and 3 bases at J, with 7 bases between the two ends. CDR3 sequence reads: CATSRGRGYEQYF. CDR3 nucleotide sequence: TGTGCCACCAGCAGAGGCAGGGGCTACGAGCAGTACTTC.

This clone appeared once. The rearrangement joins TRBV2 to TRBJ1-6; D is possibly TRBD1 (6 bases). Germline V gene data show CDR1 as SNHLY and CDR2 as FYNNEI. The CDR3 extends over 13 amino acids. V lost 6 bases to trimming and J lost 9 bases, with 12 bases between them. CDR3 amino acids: CASRRGGGSPLHF. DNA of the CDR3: TGTGCCAGCAGGAGGGGGGGAGGTTCACCCCTCCACTTT.

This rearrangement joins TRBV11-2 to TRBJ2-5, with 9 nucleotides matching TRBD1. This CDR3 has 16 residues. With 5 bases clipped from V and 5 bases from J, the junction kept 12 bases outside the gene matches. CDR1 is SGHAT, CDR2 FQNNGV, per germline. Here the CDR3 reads CASSRTPGQGIETQYF. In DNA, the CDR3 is TGTGCCAGCAGCCGCACCCCGGGACAGGGTATCGAGACCCAGTACTTC.

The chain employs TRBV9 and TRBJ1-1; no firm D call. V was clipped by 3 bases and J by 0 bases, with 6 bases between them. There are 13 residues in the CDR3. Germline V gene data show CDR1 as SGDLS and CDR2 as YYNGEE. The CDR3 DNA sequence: TGTGCCAGCAGCGGTACTCTGAACACTGAAGCTTTCTTT. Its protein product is CASSGTLNTEAFF.

DNA for the CDR3: TGTGCCAGCACCCAGACAGGGAACACTGAAGCTTTCTTT. Its translation is CASTQTGNTEAFF. The chain uses TRBV12-3 or TRBV12-4 and TRBJ1-1; D possibly corresponds to TRBD1 (6 bases). This CDR3 is 13 amino acids long. Trimming shortened V by 7 bases and J by 1 base, and 10 bases separated the two germline ends.

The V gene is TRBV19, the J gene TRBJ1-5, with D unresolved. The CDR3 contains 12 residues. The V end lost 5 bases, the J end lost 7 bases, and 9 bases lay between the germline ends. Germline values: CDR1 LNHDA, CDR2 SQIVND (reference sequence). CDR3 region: CASSLKRQPQHF. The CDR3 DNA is TGTGCCAGTAGTCTGAAGAGGCAGCCCCAGCATTTT.

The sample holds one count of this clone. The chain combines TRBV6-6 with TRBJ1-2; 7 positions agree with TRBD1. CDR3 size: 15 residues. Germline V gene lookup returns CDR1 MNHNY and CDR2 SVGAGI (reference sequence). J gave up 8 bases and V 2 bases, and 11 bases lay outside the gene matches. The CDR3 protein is CASSYASGGGVGYTF. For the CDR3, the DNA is TGTGCCAGCAGTTACGCCTCAGGGGGTGGAGTGGGCTACACCTTC.